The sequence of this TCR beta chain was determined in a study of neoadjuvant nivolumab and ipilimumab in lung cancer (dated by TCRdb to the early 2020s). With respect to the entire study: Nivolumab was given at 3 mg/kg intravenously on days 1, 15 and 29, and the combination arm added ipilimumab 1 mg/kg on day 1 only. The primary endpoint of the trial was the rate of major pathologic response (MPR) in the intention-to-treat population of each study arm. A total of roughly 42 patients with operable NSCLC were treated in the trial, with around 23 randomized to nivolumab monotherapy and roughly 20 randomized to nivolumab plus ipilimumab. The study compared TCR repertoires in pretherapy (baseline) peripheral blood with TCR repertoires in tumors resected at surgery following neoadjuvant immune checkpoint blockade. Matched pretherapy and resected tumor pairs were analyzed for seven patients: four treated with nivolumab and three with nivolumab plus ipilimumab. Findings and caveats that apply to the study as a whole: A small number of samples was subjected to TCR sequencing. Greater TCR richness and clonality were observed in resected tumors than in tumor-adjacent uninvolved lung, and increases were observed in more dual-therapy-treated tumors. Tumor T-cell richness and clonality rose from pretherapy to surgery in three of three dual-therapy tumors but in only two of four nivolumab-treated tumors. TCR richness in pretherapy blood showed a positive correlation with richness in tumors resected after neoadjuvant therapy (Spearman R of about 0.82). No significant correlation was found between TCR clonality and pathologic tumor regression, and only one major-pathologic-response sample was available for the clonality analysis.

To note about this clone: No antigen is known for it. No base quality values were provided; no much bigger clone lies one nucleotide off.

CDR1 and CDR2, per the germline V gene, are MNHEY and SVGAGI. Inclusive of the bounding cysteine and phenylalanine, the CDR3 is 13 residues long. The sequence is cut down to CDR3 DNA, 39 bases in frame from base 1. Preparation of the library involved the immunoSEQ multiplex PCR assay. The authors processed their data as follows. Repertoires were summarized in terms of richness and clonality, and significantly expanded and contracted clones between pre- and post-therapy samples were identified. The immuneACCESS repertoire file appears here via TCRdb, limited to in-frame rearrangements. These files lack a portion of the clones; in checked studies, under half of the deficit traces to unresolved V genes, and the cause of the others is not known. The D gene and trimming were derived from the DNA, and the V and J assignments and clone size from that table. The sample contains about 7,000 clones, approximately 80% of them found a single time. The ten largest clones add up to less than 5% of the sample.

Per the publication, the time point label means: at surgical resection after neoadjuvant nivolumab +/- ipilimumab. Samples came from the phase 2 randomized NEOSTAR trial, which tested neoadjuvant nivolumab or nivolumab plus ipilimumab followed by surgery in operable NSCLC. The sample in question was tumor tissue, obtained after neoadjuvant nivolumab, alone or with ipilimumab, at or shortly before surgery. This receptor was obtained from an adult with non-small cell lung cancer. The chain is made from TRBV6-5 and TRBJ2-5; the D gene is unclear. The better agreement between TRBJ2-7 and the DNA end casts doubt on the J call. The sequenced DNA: TGTGCCAGCCTGGCCCCCAACACCTACGAGCAGTACTTC. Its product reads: CASLAPNTYEQYF.